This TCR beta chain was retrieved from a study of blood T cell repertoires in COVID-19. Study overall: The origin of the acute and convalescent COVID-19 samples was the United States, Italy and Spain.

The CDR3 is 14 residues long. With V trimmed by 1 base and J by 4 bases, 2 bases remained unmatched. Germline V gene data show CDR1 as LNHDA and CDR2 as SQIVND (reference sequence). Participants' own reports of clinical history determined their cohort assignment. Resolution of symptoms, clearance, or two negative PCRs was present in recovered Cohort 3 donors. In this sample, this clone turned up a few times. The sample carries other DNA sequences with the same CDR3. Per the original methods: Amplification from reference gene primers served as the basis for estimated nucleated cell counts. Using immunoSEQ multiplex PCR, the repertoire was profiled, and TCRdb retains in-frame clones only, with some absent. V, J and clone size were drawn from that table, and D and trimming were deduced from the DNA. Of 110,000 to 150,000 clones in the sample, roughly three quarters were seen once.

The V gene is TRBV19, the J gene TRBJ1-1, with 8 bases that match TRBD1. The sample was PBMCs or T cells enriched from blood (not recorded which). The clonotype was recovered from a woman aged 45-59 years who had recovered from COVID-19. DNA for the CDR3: TGTGCCAGTAGTATAGGACAGGGGAGCACTGAAGCTTTCTTT. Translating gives CASSIGQGSTEAFF.